This T cell receptor (beta chain) is drawn from a study of cytomegalovirus exposure and HLA in healthy donors. The PCR employed 60 Vbeta primers together with 13 Jbeta primers. Assay used: immunoSEQ multiplex PCR; TCRdb lists only in-frame clones, some missing. The sample yields approximately 120,000 clones, of which the top ten take up 2.5% to 3%. The ends were cut back, 5 bases at V and 0 bases at J, with 13 bases in the middle. Germline V lookup: CDR1 GTSNPN, CDR2 SVGIG (reference sequence). The CDR3 runs 14 residues. The sequence was obtained from a man younger than 45 in good health and CMV-seronegative. Sequencing was performed on PBMCs. The chain has TRBV30 and TRBJ1-1; tentatively, D is TRBD1 (6 bases). CDR3 in amino acids: CAWADRFMNTEAFF. CDR3 sequence (DNA): TGTGCCTGGGCCGACAGGTTCATGAACACTGAAGCTTTCTTT.